The 19 T cell receptor beta chains presented below share a single source sample, sequenced in a study of graft-versus-host responses after intestinal transplantation. These TCRs are of unknown antigen specificity. The method was immunoSEQ multiplex PCR; TCRdb's version includes in-frame clones alone and lacks a portion of them. In the table there are about 93,000 clones, 90% to 95% of which are singletons. The sequencing here drew on unstimulated CD8+ T cells sorted from spleen or lymph node cells, taken before intestinal transplant. The receptors derive from a human donor who received an intestinal transplant.

V is TRBV5-6 and J is TRBJ2-1, with 10 bases identical to TRBD2. V lost 1 base and J lost 1; bases outside the gene matches: 5. Germline V gene lookup returns CDR1 SGHDT and CDR2 YYEEEE. This CDR3 is 17 amino acids long. CDR3 nucleotide sequence: TGTGCCAGCAGCTTGAGTAGCGGGAGGAGTTCCTACAATGAGCAGTTCTTC. Its translation is CASSLSSGRSSYNEQFF.

This clone was seen only once. The chain is built from TRBV4-2 and TRBJ2-1, with D tentatively TRBD2 (6 bases). The germline CDR1 and CDR2 sequences are LGHNA and YNFKEQ. Trimming pared 4 bases from V and 6 bases from J, leaving 13 bases between. There are 14 residues in the CDR3. The CDR3 nucleotides read TGTGCCAGCAGCCTAGGCTCGGAGGGCAATGAGCAGTTCTTC. Translation gives CASSLGSEGNEQFF.

The chain is built from TRBV23-1 and TRBJ1-2; D is undetermined. TRBV23-1 is an ORF, with its function uncertain. V shed 0 bases and J shed 4 bases, with 24 bases lying between them. The CDR3 runs to 19 residues. Written as DNA, the CDR3 is TGCGCCAGCAGTCAATCGTTAATAAATCGGAACAGCCGTCCCTATGGCTACACCTTC. This encodes CASSQSLINRNSRPYGYTF.

Here the CDR3 reads CATSLSGGGYNEQFF. The CDR3 DNA reads as TGTGCCACCAGTTTAAGCGGGGGGGGCTACAATGAGCAGTTCTTC. The chain employs TRBV15 and TRBJ2-1; 10 positions match TRBD2. The CDR3 spans 15 residues. Losses at the gene ends were 6 bases for V and 3 bases for J; bases not matched to a gene: 5. Germline V CDR1 and CDR2: LNHNV, YYDKDF (reference sequence).

This rearrangement joins TRBV13 to TRBJ2-7, with a tentative D call TRBD1 (5 bases). V lost 5 bases and J lost 6, with 17 bases in between. This CDR3 contains 14 residues. From germline, CDR1 is PRHDT and CDR2 FYEKMQ (reference sequence). The CDR3 DNA follows: TGTGCCAGCAGCGATCGGCCCTCCCAGGGCGAGCAGTACTTC. Amino acids: CASSDRPSQGEQYF.

The CDR3 sequence: CASSLDRAGPSTDTQYF. CDR3 DNA: TGTGCCAGCAGCTTAGATCGGGCGGGGCCTAGCACAGATACGCAGTATTTT. V usage is TRBV11-2 and J usage is TRBJ2-3; tentatively, D is TRBD2 (6 bases). This CDR3 region has 17 residues. V lost 0 bases and J 0 bases, leaving 13 bases between the germline ends. Germline-derived CDR1 and CDR2 are SGHAT and FQNNGV. The whole variable domain, filled in from reference TRBV11-2 and TRBJ2-3, reads EAGVAQSPRYKIIEKRQSVAFWCNPISGHATLYWYQQILGQGPKLLIQFQNNGVVDDSQLPKDRFSAERLKGVDSTLKIQPAKLEDSAVYLCASSLDRAGPSTDTQYFGPGTRLTVL.

V usage is TRBV19 and J usage is TRBJ2-3, with 9 bases matching TRBD1. Germline V gene data show CDR1 as LNHDA and CDR2 as SQIVND (reference sequence). V shed 6 bases, J shed 6 bases, and the junction held 10 bases outside the gene matches. The CDR3 spans 15 residues. Here the CDR3 DNA reads TGTGCCAGTAGAGTCCGGGACAGGGACCCCGATACGCAGTATTTT. It encodes CASRVRDRDPDTQYF.

The V and J genes are TRBV10-1 and TRBJ2-3; no clear D. The germline gives CDR1 WNHNN, CDR2 SYGVQD (reference sequence). Trimming took 6 bases from V and 4 from J, leaving 17 bases between them. This CDR3 has 15 amino acids. For the CDR3, the DNA is TGCGCCAGCAGCACCTCACAAACCATCGCAGATACGCAGTATTTT. Translation gives CASSTSQTIADTQYF.

V is TRBV4-1 and J is TRBJ2-5, with D maybe TRBD1 (5 bases). CDR1 and CDR2 (germline): MGHRA, YSYEKL. Trimming removed 0 bases from V and 5 bases from J, with 13 bases in between. The CDR3 loop spans 15 amino acids. CDR3 residues: CASSQEPRAWETQYF. As DNA, the CDR3 is TGCGCCAGCAGCCAAGAACCCAGGGCCTGGGAGACCCAGTACTTC.

This rearrangement joins TRBV27 to TRBJ1-5; 9 positions agree with TRBD1. The CDR3 consists of 18 residues. CDR1 and CDR2 (germline): MNHEY, SMNVEV (reference sequence). Trimming took 0 bases from V and 2 from J; bases not matched to a gene: 8. The CDR3 nucleotides are TGTGCCAGCAGTTTATCGGGAGACAGGGGGATTGGCAATCAGCCCCAGCATTTT. Its translation: CASSLSGDRGIGNQPQHF.

The J gene is TRBJ2-5, the V gene TRBV6-6; D is unclear. The CDR3 spans 13 residues. Trimming stripped 4 bases from V and 2 bases from J, with 8 bases between. CDR1 and CDR2 (germline): MNHNY, SVGAGI (reference sequence). The CDR3 bases are TGTGCCAGCAGTTTAGCAGAACAAGAGACCCAGTACTTC. Translation gives CASSLAEQETQYF.

Remarks on this clone: Other DNA sequences in this sample translate to the same CDR3. This chain joins TRBV2 and TRBJ1-1; TRBD1 matches at 9 bases. This CDR3 region has 13 residues. Trimming cost V 6 bases and J 1 base; bases outside gene matches: 0. The germline V gene has CDR1 SNHLY and CDR2 FYNNEI. The chain's CDR3 is CASRDRGNTEAFF. The DNA for the CDR3 is TGTGCCAGCAGGGACAGGGGGAACACTGAAGCTTTCTTT.

This clone was counted between two and nine times. V is TRBV27 and J is TRBJ1-1; D remains unclear. This CDR3 is 15 amino acids long. Germline assignment: CDR1 MNHEY and CDR2 SMNVEV (reference sequence). The V gene lost 1 base and the J gene lost 6 bases, with 15 bases spanning the gap. CDR3 DNA sequence: TGTGCCAGCAGTTTATATGGCCTACTGGGCGCTGAAGCTTTCTTT. Encoded protein: CASSLYGLLGAEAFF.

The V call is TRBV5-1, the J call TRBJ2-7; 7 bases agree with TRBD1. CDR1 SGHRS and CDR2 YFSETQ come from the germline V gene. V shed 4 bases, J shed 0 bases, and the junction held 10 bases outside the gene matches. The length of the CDR3 is 16 residues. CDR3 residues: CASSIRQGGSSYEQYF. Here the CDR3 DNA reads TGCGCCAGCAGCATCCGACAGGGCGGAAGCTCCTACGAGCAGTACTTC. The full variable domain, in which reference TRBV5-1 and TRBJ2-7 provide the parts outside the CDR3, is KAGVTQTPRYLIKTRGQQVTLSCSPISGHRSVSWYQQTPGQGLQFLFEYFSETQRNKGNFPGRFSGRQFSNSRSEMNVSTLELGDSALYLCASSIRQGGSSYEQYFGPGTRLTVT.

V is TRBV27 and J is TRBJ2-3; D remains ambiguous. V dropped 5 bases and J dropped 0 bases, with 9 bases sitting between them. Germline lookup yields CDR1 MNHEY and CDR2 SMNVEV (reference sequence). The CDR3 sequence is 14 residues long. CDR3 in DNA: TGTGCCAGCAGTCCCTACGCTAGCACAGATACGCAGTATTTT. Amino acid sequence: CASSPYASTDTQYF.

CDR3 region: CASARGSTDTQYF. The CDR3 nucleotides read TGTGCCAGCGCGCGGGGGAGCACAGATACGCAGTATTTT. This chain joins TRBV6-5 and TRBJ2-3; the match to TRBD2 covers 7 bases. Trimming took 8 bases from V and 0 from J; bases not matched to a gene: 2. The germline V gene encodes CDR1 MNHEY and CDR2 SVGAGI. This CDR3 has 13 residues.

This rearrangement joins TRBV29-1 to TRBJ1-3; D possibly corresponds to TRBD1 (5 bases). This CDR3 contains 12 residues. Per the germline V gene, CDR1 is SQVTM and CDR2 is ANQGSEA. V lost 3 bases to trimming and J lost 3 bases, with 6 bases between them. The CDR3 protein is CSVEGLGNTIYF. CDR3 sequence (DNA): TGCAGCGTTGAGGGGCTTGGAAACACCATATATTTT.

The chain employs TRBV28 and TRBJ2-2, with a possible D match to TRBD2 (5 bases). The CDR3 runs 15 residues. Germline assignment: CDR1 MDHEN and CDR2 SYDVKM. Trimming shortened V by 6 bases and J by 2 bases, and 13 bases separated the two germline ends. DNA for the CDR3: TGTGCCAGCAGCCCGGACTCAACAAACACCGGGGAGCTGTTTTTT. It translates to CASSPDSTNTGELFF.

This clone was counted a few times. The V call is TRBV4-1, the J call TRBJ1-1; no reliable D call. The CDR3 sequence is 13 residues long. V was cut by 5 bases and J by 1 base, with 8 bases left in between. Germline V gene sequence: CDR1 MGHRA, CDR2 YSYEKL. The CDR3: CASSTAKNTEAFF. CDR3 bases: TGCGCCAGCAGCACAGCCAAGAACACTGAAGCTTTCTTT.